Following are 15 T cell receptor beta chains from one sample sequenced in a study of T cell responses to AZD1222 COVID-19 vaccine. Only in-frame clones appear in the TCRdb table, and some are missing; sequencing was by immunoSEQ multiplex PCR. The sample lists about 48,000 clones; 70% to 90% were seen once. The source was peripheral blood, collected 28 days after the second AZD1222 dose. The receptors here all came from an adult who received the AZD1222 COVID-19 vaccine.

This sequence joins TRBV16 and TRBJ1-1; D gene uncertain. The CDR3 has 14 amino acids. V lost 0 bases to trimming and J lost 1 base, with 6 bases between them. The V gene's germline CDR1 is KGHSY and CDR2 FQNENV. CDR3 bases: TGTGCCAGCAGCCAATCGAGCAGGAACACTGAAGCTTTCTTT. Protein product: CASSQSSRNTEAFF. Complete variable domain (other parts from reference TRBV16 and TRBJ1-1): GEEVAQTPKHLVRGEGQKAKLYCAPIKGHSYVFWYQQVLKNEFKFLISFQNENVFDETGMPKERFSAKCLPNSPCSLEIQATKLEDSAVYFCASSQSSRNTEAFFGQGTRLTVV.

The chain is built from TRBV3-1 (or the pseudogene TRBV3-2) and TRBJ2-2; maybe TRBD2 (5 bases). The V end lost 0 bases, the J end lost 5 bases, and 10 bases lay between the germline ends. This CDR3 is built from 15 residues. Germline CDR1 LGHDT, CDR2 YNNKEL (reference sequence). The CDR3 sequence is CASSQESPGTGELFF. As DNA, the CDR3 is TGTGCCAGCAGCCAAGAAAGCCCGGGAACCGGGGAGCTGTTTTTT.

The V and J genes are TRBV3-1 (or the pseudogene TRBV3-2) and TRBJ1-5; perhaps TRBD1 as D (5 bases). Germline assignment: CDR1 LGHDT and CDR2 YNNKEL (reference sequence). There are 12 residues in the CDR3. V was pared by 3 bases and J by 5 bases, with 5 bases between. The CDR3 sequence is CASSHRDQPQHF. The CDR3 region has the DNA TGTGCCAGCAGCCACAGGGATCAGCCCCAGCATTTT.

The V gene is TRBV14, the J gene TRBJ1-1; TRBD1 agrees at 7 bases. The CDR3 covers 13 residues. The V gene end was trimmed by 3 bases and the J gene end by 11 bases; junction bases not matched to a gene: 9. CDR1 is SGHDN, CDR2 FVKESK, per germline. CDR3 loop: CASSQRQGEAAFF. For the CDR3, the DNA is TGTGCCAGCAGCCAGCGACAGGGTGAGGCCGCTTTCTTT.

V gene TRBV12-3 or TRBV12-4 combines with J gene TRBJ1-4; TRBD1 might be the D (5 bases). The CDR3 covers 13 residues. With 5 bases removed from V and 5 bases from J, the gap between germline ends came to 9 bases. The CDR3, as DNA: TGTGCCAGCAGTCACGGGGACAATGAAAAACTGTTTTTT. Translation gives CASSHGDNEKLFF.

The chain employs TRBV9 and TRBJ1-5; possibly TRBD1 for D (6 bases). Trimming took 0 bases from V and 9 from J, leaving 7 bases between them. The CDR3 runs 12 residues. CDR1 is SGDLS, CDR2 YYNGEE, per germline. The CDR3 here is CASSVEGGPQHF. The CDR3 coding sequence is TGTGCCAGCAGCGTAGAAGGGGGGCCCCAGCATTTT.

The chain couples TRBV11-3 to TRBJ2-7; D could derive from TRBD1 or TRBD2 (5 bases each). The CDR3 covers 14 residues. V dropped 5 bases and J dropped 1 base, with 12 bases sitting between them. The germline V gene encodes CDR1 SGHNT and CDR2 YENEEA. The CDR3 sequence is CASSPGTGSYEQYF. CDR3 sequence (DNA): TGTGCCAGCAGCCCAGGGACCGGATCCTACGAGCAGTACTTC.

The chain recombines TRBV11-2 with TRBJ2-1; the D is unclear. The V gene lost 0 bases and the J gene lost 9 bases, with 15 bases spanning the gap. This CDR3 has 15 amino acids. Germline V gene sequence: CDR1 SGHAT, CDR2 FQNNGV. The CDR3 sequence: CASSLEGSRAPEQFF. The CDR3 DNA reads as TGTGCCAGCAGCTTAGAGGGGTCTCGGGCCCCTGAGCAGTTCTTC.

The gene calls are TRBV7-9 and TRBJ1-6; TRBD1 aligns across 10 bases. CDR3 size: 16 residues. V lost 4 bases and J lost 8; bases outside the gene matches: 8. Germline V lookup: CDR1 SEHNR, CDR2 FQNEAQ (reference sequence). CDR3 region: CASSSPGTGEDSPLHF. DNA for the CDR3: TGTGCCAGCAGCTCACCCGGGACAGGGGAGGATTCACCCCTCCACTTT.

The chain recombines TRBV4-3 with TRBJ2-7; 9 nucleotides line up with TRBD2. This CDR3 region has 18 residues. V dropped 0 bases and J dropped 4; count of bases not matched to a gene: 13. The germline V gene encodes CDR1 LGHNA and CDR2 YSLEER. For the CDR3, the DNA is TGCGCCAGCAGCCAAGATCCCTATGGGTCTAGCGGGAATTACGAGCAGTACTTC. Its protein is CASSQDPYGSSGNYEQYF.

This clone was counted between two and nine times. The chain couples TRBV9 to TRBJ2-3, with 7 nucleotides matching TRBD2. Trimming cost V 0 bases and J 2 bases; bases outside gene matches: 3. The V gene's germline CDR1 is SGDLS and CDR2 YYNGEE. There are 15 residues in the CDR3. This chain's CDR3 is CASSVGGGPTDTQYF. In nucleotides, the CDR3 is TGTGCCAGCAGCGTAGGCGGGGGACCCACAGATACGCAGTATTTT.

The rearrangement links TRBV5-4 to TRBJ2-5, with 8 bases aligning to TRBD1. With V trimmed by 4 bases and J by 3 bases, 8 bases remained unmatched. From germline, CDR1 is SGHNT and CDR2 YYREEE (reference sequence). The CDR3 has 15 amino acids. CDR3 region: CASSPRTGSEETQYF. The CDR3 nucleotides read TGTGCCAGCAGCCCAAGGACAGGGTCGGAAGAGACCCAGTACTTC.

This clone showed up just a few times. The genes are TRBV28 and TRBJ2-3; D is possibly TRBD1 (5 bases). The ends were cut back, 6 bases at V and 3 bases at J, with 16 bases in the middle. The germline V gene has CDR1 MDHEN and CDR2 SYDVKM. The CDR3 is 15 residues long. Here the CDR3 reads CASSPRGHRTDTQYF. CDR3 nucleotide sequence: TGTGCCAGCAGCCCAAGGGGCCACAGGACAGATACGCAGTATTTT.

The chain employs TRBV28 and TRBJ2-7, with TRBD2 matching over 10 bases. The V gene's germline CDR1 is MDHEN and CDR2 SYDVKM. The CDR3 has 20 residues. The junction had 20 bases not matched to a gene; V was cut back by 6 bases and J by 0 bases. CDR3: CASSRGGVRLAGPTSYEQYF. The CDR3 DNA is TGTGCCAGCAGCCGAGGGGGGGTCCGACTAGCGGGCCCAACCTCCTACGAGCAGTACTTC.

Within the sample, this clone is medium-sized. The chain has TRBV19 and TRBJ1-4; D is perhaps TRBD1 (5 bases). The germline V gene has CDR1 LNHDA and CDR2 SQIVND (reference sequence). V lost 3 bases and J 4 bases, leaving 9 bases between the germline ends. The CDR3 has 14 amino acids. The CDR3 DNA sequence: TGTGCCAGTAGTATGAGACAGAATAATGAAAAACTGTTTTTT. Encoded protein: CASSMRQNNEKLFF.